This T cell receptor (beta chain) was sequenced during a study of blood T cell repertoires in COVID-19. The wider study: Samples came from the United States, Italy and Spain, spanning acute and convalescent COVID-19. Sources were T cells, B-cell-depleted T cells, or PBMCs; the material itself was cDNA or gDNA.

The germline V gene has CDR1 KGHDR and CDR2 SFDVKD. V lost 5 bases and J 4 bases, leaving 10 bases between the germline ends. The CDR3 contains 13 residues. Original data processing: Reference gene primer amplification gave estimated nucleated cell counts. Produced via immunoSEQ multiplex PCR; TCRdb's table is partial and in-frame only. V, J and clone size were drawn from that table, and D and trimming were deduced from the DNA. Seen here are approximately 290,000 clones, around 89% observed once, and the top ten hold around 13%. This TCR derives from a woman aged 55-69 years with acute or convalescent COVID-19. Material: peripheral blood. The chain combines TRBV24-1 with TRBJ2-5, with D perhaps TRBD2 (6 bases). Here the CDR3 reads CATSGRAGETQYF. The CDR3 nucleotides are TGTGCCACCAGTGGGAGGGCGGGAGAGACCCAGTACTTC.